This is a list of T cell receptor beta chains from one sample in a study of blood T cell repertoires in COVID-19. This table comes from immunoSEQ multiplex PCR, and its TCRdb copy is limited to in-frame clones, with some not included. The profile covers roughly 35,000 clones, with 78% appearing a single time and approximately 15% taken by the ten largest. Sequencing was done on a sample of peripheral blood. These receptors all come from a man aged 65 to 79 with acute or convalescent COVID-19. The conserved cysteine and the conserved F or W are not part of the CDR3 here.

v_gene: TRBV28; j_gene: TRBJ2-7; CDR3aa: ASSWVTGLAGVEGSYEQY
v_gene: TRBV19; j_gene: TRBJ1-2; CDR3aa: ASHRLGGQVYGYT
v_gene: TRBV14; j_gene: TRBJ1-1; CDR3aa: ASSQRKSGSTEAF
v_gene: TRBV6-5; j_gene: TRBJ1-1; CDR3aa: ASSYGGAMNTEAF
v_gene: TRBV18; j_gene: TRBJ1-4; CDR3aa: ASSPREGLNEKLF
v_gene: TRBV4-1; j_gene: TRBJ1-2; CDR3aa: ASSLGQGAAYGYT
v_gene: TRBV5-1; j_gene: TRBJ1-3; CDR3aa: ASSLDGVAGTGNTIY
v_gene: TRBV5-1; j_gene: TRBJ2-1; CDR3aa: ASSGTSGEYNEQF
v_gene: TRBV28; j_gene: TRBJ2-7; CDR3aa: ASTGPGSRYEQY
v_gene: TRBV5-1; j_gene: TRBJ2-7; CDR3aa: ASSNGQGRTYEQY
v_gene: TRBV28; j_gene: TRBJ1-4; CDR3aa: ASSYLTVTNEKLF
v_gene: TRBV7-2; j_gene: TRBJ2-1; CDR3aa: ASSLVDWGYNEQF
v_gene: TRBV7-8; j_gene: TRBJ2-7; CDR3aa: ASSQGQGNIYEQY